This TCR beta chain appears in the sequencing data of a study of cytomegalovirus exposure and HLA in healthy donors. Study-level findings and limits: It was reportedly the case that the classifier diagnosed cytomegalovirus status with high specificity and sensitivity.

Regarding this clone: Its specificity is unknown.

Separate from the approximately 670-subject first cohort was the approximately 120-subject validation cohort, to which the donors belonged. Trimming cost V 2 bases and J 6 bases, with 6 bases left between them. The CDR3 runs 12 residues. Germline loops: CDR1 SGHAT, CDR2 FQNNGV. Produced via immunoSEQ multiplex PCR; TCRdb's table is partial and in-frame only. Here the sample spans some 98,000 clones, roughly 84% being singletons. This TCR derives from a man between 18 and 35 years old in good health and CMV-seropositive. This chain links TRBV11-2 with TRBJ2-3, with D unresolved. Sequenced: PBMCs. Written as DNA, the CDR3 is TGTGCCAGCAGCTTACGTACTGATACGCAGTATTTT. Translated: CASSLRTDTQYF.